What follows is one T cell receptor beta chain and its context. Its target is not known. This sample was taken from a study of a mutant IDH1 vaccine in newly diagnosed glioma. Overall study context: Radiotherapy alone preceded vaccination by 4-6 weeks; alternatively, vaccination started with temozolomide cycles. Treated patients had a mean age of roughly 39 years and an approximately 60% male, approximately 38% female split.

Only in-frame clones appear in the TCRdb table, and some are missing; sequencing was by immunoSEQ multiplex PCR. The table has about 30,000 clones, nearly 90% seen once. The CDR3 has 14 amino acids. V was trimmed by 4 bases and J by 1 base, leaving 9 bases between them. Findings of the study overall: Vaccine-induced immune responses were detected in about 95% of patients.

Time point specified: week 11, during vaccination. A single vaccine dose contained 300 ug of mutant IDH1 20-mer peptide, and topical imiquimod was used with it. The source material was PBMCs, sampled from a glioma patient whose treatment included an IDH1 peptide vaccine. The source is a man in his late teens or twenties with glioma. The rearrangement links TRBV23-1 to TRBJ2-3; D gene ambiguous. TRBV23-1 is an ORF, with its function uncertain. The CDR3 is CASSPMVRTDTQYF. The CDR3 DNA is TGCGCCAGCAGTCCGATGGTCCGCACAGATACGCAGTATTTT.